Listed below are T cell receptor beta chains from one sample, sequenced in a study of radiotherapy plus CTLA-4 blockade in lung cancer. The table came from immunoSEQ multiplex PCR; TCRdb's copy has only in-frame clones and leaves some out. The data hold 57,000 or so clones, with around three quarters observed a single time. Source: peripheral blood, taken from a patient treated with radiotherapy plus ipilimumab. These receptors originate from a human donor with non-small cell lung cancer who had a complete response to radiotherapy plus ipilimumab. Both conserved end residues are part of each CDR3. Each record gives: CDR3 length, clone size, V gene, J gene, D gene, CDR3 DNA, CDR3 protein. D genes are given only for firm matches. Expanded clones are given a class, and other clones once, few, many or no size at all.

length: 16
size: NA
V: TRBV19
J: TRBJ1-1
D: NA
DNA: TGTGCCAGTAGGGTTCTGACAGGACCTAGTGGGGGTGAAGCTTTCTTT
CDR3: CASRVLTGPSGGEAFF

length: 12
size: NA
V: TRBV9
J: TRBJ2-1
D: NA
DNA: TGTGCCAGCCGCTCGCAGCGCAATGAGCAGTTCTTC
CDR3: CASRSQRNEQFF

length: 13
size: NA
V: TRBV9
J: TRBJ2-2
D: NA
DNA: TGTGCCAGCAGCGTAGTTCTAGTCGGGGAGCTGTTTTTT
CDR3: CASSVVLVGELFF

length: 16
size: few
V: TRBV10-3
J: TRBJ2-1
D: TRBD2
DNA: TGTGCCATCAGTGAGAGGACTAGCGCATCCTACAATGAGCAGTTCTTC
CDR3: CAISERTSASYNEQFF

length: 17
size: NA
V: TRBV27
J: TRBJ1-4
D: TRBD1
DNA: TGTGCCAGCAGTTTAGGGGACAGTGGGTCTAGGGGGGAAAAACTGTTTTTT
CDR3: CASSLGDSGSRGEKLFF

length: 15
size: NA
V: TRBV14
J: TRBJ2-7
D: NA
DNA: TGTGCCAGCAGCCAAGAAAGCAGGCGGTCCTACGAGCAGTACTTC
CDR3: CASSQESRRSYEQYF

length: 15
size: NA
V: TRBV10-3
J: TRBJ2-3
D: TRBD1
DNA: TGTGCCATCAGTGACAGGGGGCGGACTACAGATACGCAGTATTTT
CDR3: CAISDRGRTTDTQYF

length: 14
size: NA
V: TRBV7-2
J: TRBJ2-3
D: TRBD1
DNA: TGTGCCAGCAGCAGCAGGGGGCCGGCAGATACGCAGTATTTT
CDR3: CASSSRGPADTQYF

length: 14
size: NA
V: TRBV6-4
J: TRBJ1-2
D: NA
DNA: TGTGCCAGCAGTAGCTGGGGAGGGGCGAATGGCTACACCTTC
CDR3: CASSSWGGANGYTF

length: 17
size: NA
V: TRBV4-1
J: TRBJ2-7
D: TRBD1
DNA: TGCGCCAGCAGCCGCCAGGAGCGGGGACAGGGGAACTACGAGCAGTACTTC
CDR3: CASSRQERGQGNYEQYF

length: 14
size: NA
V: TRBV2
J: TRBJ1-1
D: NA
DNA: TGTGCCAGCAGTGAAGCTTCGGGGGACACTGAAGCTTTCTTT
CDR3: CASSEASGDTEAFF

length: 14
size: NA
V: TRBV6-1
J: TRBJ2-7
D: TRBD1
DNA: TGTGCCAGCAGGGGGTTGACAGGGGCCTACGAGCAGTACTTC
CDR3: CASRGLTGAYEQYF

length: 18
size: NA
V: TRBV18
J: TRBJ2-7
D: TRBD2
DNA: TGTGCCAGCTCACCAGCCGCGGGGGGGCAATCTTATTACTACGAGCAGTACTTC
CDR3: CASSPAAGGQSYYYEQYF

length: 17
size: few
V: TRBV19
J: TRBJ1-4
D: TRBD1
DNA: TGTGCCAGTAGTACTCGACAGGGGGATGCAACTAATGAAAAACTGTTTTTT
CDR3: CASSTRQGDATNEKLFF

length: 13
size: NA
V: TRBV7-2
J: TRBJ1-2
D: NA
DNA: TGTGCCAGCAGCTTTAATCAGAACTATGGCTACACCTTC
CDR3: CASSFNQNYGYTF

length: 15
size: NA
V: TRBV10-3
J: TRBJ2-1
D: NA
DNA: TGTGCCATCAGACCGGCCTCCCCTTCTTACAATGAGCAGTTCTTC
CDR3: CAIRPASPSYNEQFF

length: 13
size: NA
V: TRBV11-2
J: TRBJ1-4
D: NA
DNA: TGTGCCAGCAGCTTCAGGCAGAATGAAAAACTGTTTTTT
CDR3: CASSFRQNEKLFF

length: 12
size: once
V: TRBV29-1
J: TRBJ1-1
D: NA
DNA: TGCAGCGTTTGGGCGGCTAACACTGAAGCTTTCTTT
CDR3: CSVWAANTEAFF

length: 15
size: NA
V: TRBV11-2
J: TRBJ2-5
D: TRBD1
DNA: TGTGCCAGCAGCTCGGACAGGGGGCAAGCGGAGACCCAGTACTTC
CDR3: CASSSDRGQAETQYF

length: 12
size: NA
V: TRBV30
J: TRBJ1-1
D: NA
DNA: TGTGCCTGGGACAGATTGAACACTGAAGCTTTCTTT
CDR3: CAWDRLNTEAFF

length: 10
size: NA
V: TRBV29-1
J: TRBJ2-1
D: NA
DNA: TGCAGCGTTGAGTACAATGGGCAGTTCTTC
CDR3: CSVEYNGQFF

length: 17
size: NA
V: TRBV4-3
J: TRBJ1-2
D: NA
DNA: TGCGCCAGCAGCCAATCCCGACGAACCTACAGGAACTATGGCTACACCTTC
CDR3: CASSQSRRTYRNYGYTF

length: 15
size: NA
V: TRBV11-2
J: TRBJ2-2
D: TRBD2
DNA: TGTGCCAGCAGGCTAGCGGGAGGGCCAGCCGGGGAGCTGTTTTTT
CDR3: CASRLAGGPAGELFF

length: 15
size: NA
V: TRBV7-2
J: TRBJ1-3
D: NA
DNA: TGTGCCAGCAGCTTACGCGGCCTCTCTGGAAACACCATATATTTT
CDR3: CASSLRGLSGNTIYF

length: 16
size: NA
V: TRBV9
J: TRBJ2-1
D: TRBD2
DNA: TGTGCCAGCAGCCCTCATGGGGGGGTGGGGAGTAATGAGCAGTTCTTC
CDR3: CASSPHGGVGSNEQFF

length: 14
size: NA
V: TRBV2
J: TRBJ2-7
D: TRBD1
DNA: TGTGCCAGTCAACGCTCGGGACAGGGGTACGAGCAGTACTTC
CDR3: CASQRSGQGYEQYF

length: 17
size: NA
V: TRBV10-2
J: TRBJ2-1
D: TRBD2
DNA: TGCGCCAGCAGTAATCCTTCCGGGACTAGCTCCCGCAATGAGCAGTTCTTC
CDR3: CASSNPSGTSSRNEQFF

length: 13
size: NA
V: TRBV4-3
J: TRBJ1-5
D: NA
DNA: TGCGCCAGCAGCCGATCCATGGCCCAGCCCCAGCATTTT
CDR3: CASSRSMAQPQHF

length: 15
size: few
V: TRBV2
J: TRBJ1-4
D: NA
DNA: TGTGCCAGCAGTGCCCGGCTCGCGGCTAATGAAAAACTGTTTTTT
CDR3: CASSARLAANEKLFF

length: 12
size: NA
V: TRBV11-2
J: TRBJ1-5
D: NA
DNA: TGTGCCAGCAGCTCAGGGGTTCAGCCCCAGCATTTT
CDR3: CASSSGVQPQHF

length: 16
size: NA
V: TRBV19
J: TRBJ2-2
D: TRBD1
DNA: TGTGCCAGTAGTTCGTACAGGGGGCGCGACACCGGGGAGCTGTTTTTT
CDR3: CASSSYRGRDTGELFF

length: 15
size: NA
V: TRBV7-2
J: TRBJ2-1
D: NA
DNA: TGTGCCAGCAGCTTCCCGGGACTGGCCTACAATGAGCAGTTCTTC
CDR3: CASSFPGLAYNEQFF

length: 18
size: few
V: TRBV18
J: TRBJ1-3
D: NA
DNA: TGTGCCAGCTCCCCCATGTCGGGGGGTCCCCTCTCTGGAAACACCATATATTTT
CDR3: CASSPMSGGPLSGNTIYF